This entry lists 5 T cell receptor beta chains sequenced from one sample in a study of blood T cell repertoires in COVID-19 (dated by TCRdb to between 2020 and 2021). The library came from the immunoSEQ multiplex PCR assay. TCRdb holds this immuneACCESS table with in-frame rearrangements only. Some clones are missing; in checked studies, unresolved V genes explain under half, and the rest has no known cause. The sample has under 250,000 clones on record, around 90% of them singletons. 3% of the sample is in the top ten clones. Sequencing used peripheral blood. The receptors here all came from a man younger than 35 with active or convalescent COVID-19.

The chain uses TRBV19 and TRBJ1-5, with a possible D match to TRBD1 (6 bases). Germline CDR1 is LNHDA and CDR2 is SQIVND (reference sequence). The CDR3 is 16 residues long. Trimming took 4 bases from V and 0 from J, leaving 13 bases between them. The CDR3 DNA follows: TGTGCCAGTAGTACCTCGACAGGCTATAGCAATCAGCCCCAGCATTTT. Translated: CASSTSTGYSNQPQHF.

The chain carries TRBV5-4 and TRBJ2-1; the match to TRBD2 covers 10 bases. Unmatched junction bases numbered 6, after V lost 4 bases and J lost 5 bases. The CDR3 covers 15 residues. The V gene's germline CDR1 is SGHNT and CDR2 YYREEE (reference sequence). The DNA of the CDR3 is TGTGCCAGCAGCCCTGGACTAGCGGCTAACAATGAGCAGTTCTTC. Its protein product is CASSPGLAANNEQFF.

V usage is TRBV2 and J usage is TRBJ2-1; 12 nucleotides line up with TRBD2. The CDR3 has 14 residues. Germline V gene lookup returns CDR1 SNHLY and CDR2 FYNNEI. V lost 6 bases, J lost 6 bases, and 3 bases stayed unmatched. CDR3: CASRSTSGSNEQFF. The CDR3 DNA is TGTGCCAGCAGGTCGACTAGCGGGAGCAATGAGCAGTTCTTC. The whole variable domain, filled in from reference TRBV2 and TRBJ2-1, reads EPEVTQTPSHQVTQMGQEVILRCVPISNHLYFYWYRQILGQKVEFLVSFYNNEISEKSEIFDDQFSVERPDGSNFTLKIRSTKLEDSAMYFCASRSTSGSNEQFFGPGTRLTVL.

This chain uses TRBV15 with TRBJ2-5; 13 nucleotides align to TRBD2. The CDR3 is 20 amino acids. Germline V gives CDR1 LNHNV, CDR2 YYDKDF (reference sequence). V dropped 0 bases and J dropped 4; count of bases not matched to a gene: 14. In DNA, the CDR3 is TGTGCCACCAGCAGAGATTTCACCGGGACTAGCGGGAATCAGGGAGAGACCCAGTACTTC. Residues: CATSRDFTGTSGNQGETQYF.

The CDR3 DNA follows: TGTGCCAGCAGCTTGTACCCCAGGCAGCCCCAGCATTTT. Translated, it gives CASSLYPRQPQHF. The V and J genes are TRBV5-5 and TRBJ1-5; no firm D call. This CDR3 contains 13 residues. V lost 1 base and J 7 bases, leaving 9 bases between the germline ends. CDR1 and CDR2 from the germline V gene are SGHKS and YYEKEE (reference sequence).